The 10 T cell receptor beta chains below come from one sample, sequenced in a study of T cell responses to AZD1222 COVID-19 vaccine. The repertoire was sequenced with immunoSEQ multiplex PCR; TCRdb's copy has only in-frame clones and lacks some. There are over 120,000 clones in the sample; over 75% occur only once, and about 8% lies in the top ten. The material was peripheral blood, obtained on day 0 of AZD1222 vaccination. The receptor set was obtained from an adult in good health.

This clone occurred once. This sequence joins TRBV18 and TRBJ2-7; TRBD2 aligns across 7 bases. Germline lookup yields CDR1 KGHSH and CDR2 LQKENI. There are 18 residues in the CDR3. V gave up 3 bases and J gave up 0 bases; unmatched junction bases: 14. This CDR3 reads CASSPYIGGTYSSYEQYF. Written as DNA, the CDR3 is TGTGCCAGCTCACCTTATATCGGGGGGACCTACAGCTCCTACGAGCAGTACTTC.

The chain is built from TRBV6-2 or TRBV6-3 and TRBJ1-5; tentatively, D is TRBD1 (5 bases). V lost 6 bases and J lost 4, with 10 bases in between. Germline CDR1 reads MNHEY; CDR2 reads SVGEGT. The CDR3 sequence is 13 residues long. This chain's CDR3 is CASSEGLNQPQHF. CDR3 in DNA: TGTGCCAGCAGCGAGGGGCTTAATCAGCCCCAGCATTTT.

This sequence joins TRBV27 and TRBJ2-2, with D maybe TRBD2 (5 bases). CDR3 length equals 14 residues. V was shortened by 2 bases and J by 4 bases, with 8 bases between the two germline ends. Germline V lookup: CDR1 MNHEY, CDR2 SMNVEV (reference sequence). CDR3 coding DNA: TGTGCCAGCAGTTTACTACTAGGCACCGGGGAGCTGTTTTTT. The encoded protein is CASSLLLGTGELFF.

This clone occurred once. The chain links TRBV27 to TRBJ1-2, with D uncertain. Trimming left V 5 bases short and J 3 bases short, with 7 bases between. Per the germline V gene, CDR1 is MNHEY and CDR2 is SMNVEV (reference sequence). The CDR3 is 12 amino acids. The DNA of the CDR3 is TGTGCCAGCAGTCACGAGCACTATGGCTACACCTTC. Translation: CASSHEHYGYTF.

J is TRBJ2-7 and V is TRBV10-3, with 9 bases identical to TRBD1. CDR1 is ENHRY, CDR2 SYGVKD, per germline. Trimming cost V 5 bases and J 3 bases; bases outside gene matches: 5. The CDR3 has 14 amino acids. The CDR3 DNA reads TGTGCCATCAGTCCTGAGGACAGGGGCTACGAGCAGTACTTC. Translating gives CAISPEDRGYEQYF.

For this clone: Other DNA sequences in the same sample also yield this CDR3. J is TRBJ1-1 and V is TRBV6-5; D is unclear. Germline V CDR1 and CDR2: MNHEY, SVGAGI. V gave up 0 bases and J gave up 5 bases, with 7 bases separating them. The CDR3 contains 13 residues. CDR3 nucleotides: TGTGCCAGCAGTTACTCGCGCGGTACTGAAGCTTTCTTT. Amino acids: CASSYSRGTEAFF.

The chain recombines TRBV30 with TRBJ2-7, with TRBD1 as a possible D gene (5 bases). V dropped 3 bases and J dropped 4 bases, with 10 bases sitting between them. The CDR3 runs to 12 residues. Germline loops: CDR1 GTSNPN, CDR2 SVGIG (reference sequence). The CDR3 DNA is TGTGCCTGGAGAGGGGCTCCTTACGAGCAGTACTTC. This sequence encodes CAWRGAPYEQYF.

The chain couples TRBV19 to TRBJ2-3, with D unresolved. This CDR3 comprises 12 residues. The ends were cut back, 7 bases at V and 8 bases at J, with 13 bases in the middle. Per the germline V gene, CDR1 is LNHDA and CDR2 is SQIVND (reference sequence). The CDR3 nucleotides are TGTGCCAGTACCCAAGGGCTCGGTACGCAGTATTTT. This gives the protein CASTQGLGTQYF.

The chain joins TRBV27 to TRBJ2-1, with 9 positions matching TRBD2. The CDR3 has 21 amino acids. Germline V CDR1 and CDR2: MNHEY, SMNVEV (reference sequence). With V trimmed by 5 bases and J by 2 bases, 22 bases remained unmatched. The CDR3 is CASSLRGSGLAGHQPYNEQFF. DNA for the CDR3: TGTGCCAGCAGTCTCAGAGGCTCTGGGCTAGCGGGACACCAGCCCTACAATGAGCAGTTCTTC.

This chain connects TRBV11-2 to TRBJ1-6, with no clear D. The V gene's germline CDR1 is SGHAT and CDR2 FQNNGV. This CDR3 region has 13 residues. V was trimmed by 1 base and J by 7 bases, leaving 5 bases between them. The CDR3 protein is CASSLGGNSPLHF. Written as DNA, the CDR3 is TGTGCCAGCAGCTTAGGCGGGAATTCACCCCTCCACTTT.